These 18 T cell receptor beta chains came from one sample sequenced in a study of long-term antiretroviral therapy in people with HIV. The authors ran the immunoSEQ assay, v3.0, at survey level. Libraries were prepared by immunoSEQ multiplex PCR; TCRdb keeps only in-frame clonotypes and omits some of them. The table shows almost 25,000 clones, with 70% to 85% occurring only once. Specimen: unsorted PBMCs, collected 3 years after starting antiretroviral therapy. These receptors were taken from a man in his forties or fifties with HIV.

The V and J genes are TRBV2 and TRBJ2-7; 7 bases align to TRBD1. This CDR3 is 12 amino acids long. Per the germline V gene, CDR1 is SNHLY and CDR2 is FYNNEI. The ends lost 11 bases at V and 0 bases at J; junction bases unmatched: 4. In nucleotides, the CDR3 is TGTGCCGCCCGGGACAGCTCCTACGAGCAGTACTTC. It specifies CAARDSSYEQYF.

This chain connects TRBV5-1 to TRBJ1-1, with D possibly TRBD1 on 5 matching bases. Per germline, CDR1 SGHRS and CDR2 YFSETQ. The CDR3 is made up of 13 amino acids. Trimming pared 4 bases from V and 5 bases from J, leaving 12 bases between. The CDR3 sequence: CASSTDGATEAFF. The DNA of the CDR3 is TGCGCCAGCAGCACTGACGGGGCAACTGAAGCTTTCTTT.

The genes are TRBV7-9 and TRBJ2-5, with D maybe TRBD2 (6 bases). Trimming stripped 5 bases from V and 4 bases from J, with 17 bases between. Germline values: CDR1 SEHNR, CDR2 FQNEAQ (reference sequence). The CDR3 runs 15 residues. CDR3 sequence reads: CASSPIGGAGETQYF. In DNA, the CDR3 is TGTGCCAGCAGCCCAATTGGGGGAGCGGGAGAGACCCAGTACTTC.

The chain has TRBV29-1 and TRBJ2-3; 7 nucleotides align to TRBD2. Per the germline V gene, CDR1 is SQVTM and CDR2 is ANQGSEA. CDR3 length equals 11 residues. V lost 7 bases to trimming and J lost 3 bases; unmatched junction nucleotides: 1. CDR3 coding DNA: TGCAGCGGCGGGGGAACAGATACGCAGTATTTT. Amino acids: CSGGGTDTQYF.

The rearrangement uses TRBV19 and TRBJ2-1; no clear D. Germline CDR1 LNHDA, CDR2 SQIVND (reference sequence). With 1 base removed from V and 6 bases from J, the gap between germline ends came to 4 bases. This CDR3 comprises 12 residues. DNA for the CDR3: TGTGCCAGTAGTATAGTTCCCAATGAGCAGTTCTTC. It codes for CASSIVPNEQFF.

V is TRBV19 and J is TRBJ1-1, with 7 nucleotides matching TRBD1. The J segment lost 2 bases and the V segment lost 3 bases, leaving 6 bases of the junction unmatched. The germline V gene has CDR1 LNHDA and CDR2 SQIVND (reference sequence). The CDR3 sequence is 15 residues long. The CDR3 spells CASSIMEGANTEAFF. The CDR3 region has the DNA TGTGCCAGTAGTATCATGGAGGGGGCCAACACTGAAGCTTTCTTT. The whole variable domain, filled in from reference TRBV19 and TRBJ1-1, reads DGGITQSPKYLFRKEGQNVTLSCEQNLNHDAMYWYRQDPGQGLRLIYYSQIVNDFQKGDIAEGYSVSREKKESFPLTVTSAQKNPTAFYLCASSIMEGANTEAFFGQGTRLTVV.

V gene TRBV29-1 combines with J gene TRBJ2-7, with D possibly being TRBD1 (6 bases). CDR1 is SQVTM, CDR2 ANQGSEA, per germline. The ends were cut back, 7 bases at V and 0 bases at J, with 16 bases in the middle. The CDR3 loop spans 14 amino acids. The CDR3 DNA sequence: TGCAGCGCGACCTCGGGGACAAACTCCTACGAGCAGTACTTC. It is translated as CSATSGTNSYEQYF.

The chain links TRBV5-4 to TRBJ2-5, with D perhaps matching TRBD1 (6 bases). V lost 3 bases and J 0 bases, leaving 6 bases between the germline ends. This CDR3 contains 13 residues. CDR1 and CDR2 (germline): SGHNT, YYREEE (reference sequence). The CDR3 DNA reads TGTGCCAGCAGCTGGGACAACCAAGAGACCCAGTACTTC. Its translation: CASSWDNQETQYF.

The count of this clone is one. The V gene is TRBV7-9, the J gene TRBJ1-2; 8 bases fit TRBD1. The ends lost 4 bases at V and 6 bases at J; junction bases unmatched: 4. The CDR3 spans 13 residues. Germline V gives CDR1 SEHNR, CDR2 FQNEAQ (reference sequence). The CDR3 spells CASSSTGANGYTF. The CDR3 nucleotides read TGTGCCAGCAGCTCGACAGGGGCTAATGGCTACACCTTC.

The chain recombines TRBV13 with TRBJ2-2, with 9 positions matching TRBD1. The CDR3 loop spans 13 amino acids. Germline V gene sequence: CDR1 PRHDT, CDR2 FYEKMQ (reference sequence). Trimming at V came to 5 bases and at J to 8 bases, leaving 3 bases not matched to a gene. CDR3 amino acids: CASSLQGAGELFF. In nucleotides, the CDR3 is TGTGCCAGCAGCCTACAGGGGGCTGGGGAGCTGTTTTTT. The variable domain in full, completed from reference TRBV13 and TRBJ2-2, reads AAGVIQSPRHLIKEKRETATLKCYPIPRHDTVYWYQQGPGQDPQFLISFYEKMQSDKGSIPDRFSAQQFSDYHSELNMSSLELGDSALYFCASSLQGAGELFFGEGSRLTVL.

The chain carries TRBV28 and TRBJ2-3; D remains ambiguous. V lost 6 bases and J lost 1, with 11 bases in between. The germline V gene has CDR1 MDHEN and CDR2 SYDVKM. This CDR3 comprises 14 residues. The CDR3 loop is CASRRGIGTDTQYF. The CDR3 coding sequence is TGTGCCAGCAGACGTGGAATTGGCACAGATACGCAGTATTTT.

A word on this clone: The junction departs from the called germline gene at one end, perhaps through a read error. The V call is TRBV15, the J call TRBJ2-3; 9 bases match TRBD1. This CDR3 comprises 16 residues. CDR1 LNHNV and CDR2 YYDKDF come from the germline V gene (reference sequence). CDR3 protein: CATSGEGDRVTDTQYF. CDR3 nucleotides: TGTGCCACCAGCGGAGAGGGGGACAGGGTTACAGATACGCAGTATTTT.

This clone was counted between two and nine times. This rearrangement joins TRBV7-9 to TRBJ1-3, with no clear D. The germline V gene encodes CDR1 SEHNR and CDR2 FQNEAQ (reference sequence). Trimming took 2 bases from V and 2 from J, leaving 13 bases between them. The CDR3 contains 16 residues. The CDR3 reads CASSLNSPLAGNTIYF. The CDR3 DNA follows: TGTGCCAGCAGCTTAAACTCTCCCCTCGCTGGAAACACCATATATTTT. Combining the CDR3 with reference TRBV7-9 and TRBJ1-3 gives the whole variable domain DTGVSQNPRHKITKRGQNVTFRCDPISEHNRLYWYRQTLGQGPEFLTYFQNEAQLEKSRLLSDRFSAERPKGSFSTLEIQRTEQGDSAMYLCASSLNSPLAGNTIYFGEGSWLTVV.

CDR3 protein: CASSLEQGSGYTF. In DNA, the CDR3 is TGTGCCAGCAGCTTAGAACAGGGTTCTGGCTACACCTTC. The V and J genes are TRBV7-2 and TRBJ1-2, with a possible D match to TRBD1 (6 bases). The CDR3 has 13 residues. Looked up from germline, CDR1 is SGHTA and CDR2 is FQGNSA. V gave up 1 base and J gave up 7 bases, with 10 bases separating them.

This clone was found once. The V call is TRBV7-2, the J call TRBJ1-4, with D uncertain. Trimming pared 4 bases from V and 4 bases from J, leaving 13 bases between. The germline gives CDR1 SGHTA, CDR2 FQGNSA. CDR3 length: 15 amino acids. The chain's CDR3 is CASSSRVKDNEKLFF. In nucleotides, the CDR3 is TGTGCCAGCAGCTCAAGGGTGAAAGATAATGAAAAACTGTTTTTT.

The table lists this clone with a few counts. This sequence joins TRBV30 and TRBJ2-2; TRBD2 might be the D (6 bases). This CDR3 comprises 12 residues. V shed 6 bases and J shed 4 bases, with 9 bases lying between them. Germline V gives CDR1 GTSNPN, CDR2 SVGIG (reference sequence). CDR3 sequence reads: CACPSVTGELFF. Written as DNA, the CDR3 is TGTGCCTGCCCTAGCGTCACCGGGGAGCTGTTTTTT.

This clone has only a few counts. V is TRBV27 and J is TRBJ2-3; the D gene is possibly TRBD2 (5 bases). Germline CDR1 reads MNHEY; CDR2 reads SMNVEV (reference sequence). V lost 0 bases, J lost 1 base, and 5 bases lay in between. This CDR3 has 14 amino acids. The DNA of the CDR3 is TGTGCCAGCAGTTTATCGAGGGGCACAGATACGCAGTATTTT. This encodes CASSLSRGTDTQYF.

The V gene is TRBV11-3, the J gene TRBJ2-3, with 8 bases that match TRBD1. From germline, CDR1 is SGHNT and CDR2 YENEEA. The CDR3 has 15 residues. Trimming took 5 bases from V and 0 from J; bases not matched to a gene: 4. The CDR3 sequence: CASSVGQVSTDTQYF. CDR3 nucleotide sequence: TGTGCCAGCAGCGTGGGACAGGTTAGCACAGATACGCAGTATTTT.